A selection of T cell receptor beta chains follows, all from one sample in a study of response to subunit inactivated influenza vaccine. In TCRdb, the RT-PCR reads were re-called with MiXCR into one record per CDR3 protein. This repertoire shows approximately 570,000 distinct CDR3 sequences, around 8% found once; its top ten account for over 10%. Specimen: PBMCs from blood, collected roughly 24 months after vaccination. These receptors originate from a man aged 50 to 69 who received an inactivated influenza vaccine. CDR3s leave out the opening cysteine and the closing phenylalanine or tryptophan. The order of the fields is J gene, V gene, D gene, CDR3 protein. The D gene is left open where the match is weak.

j_call: TRBJ1-2; v_call: TRBV18; d_call: NA; cdr3_aa: ASSPPLSNYGYT
j_call: TRBJ2-3; v_call: TRBV20-1; d_call: NA; cdr3_aa: SALGHTDTQY
j_call: TRBJ1-1; v_call: TRBV20-1; d_call: NA; cdr3_aa: SARARGSEAF
j_call: TRBJ2-2; v_call: TRBV24-1; d_call: TRBD1; cdr3_aa: ATSDPVGQGRTGELF
j_call: TRBJ2-7; v_call: TRBV3-1; d_call: NA; cdr3_aa: ASSPNRMSHYEQY
j_call: TRBJ2-3; v_call: TRBV12-3/TRBV12-4; d_call: NA; cdr3_aa: ASSHHGDTQY
j_call: TRBJ2-2; v_call: TRBV6-2/TRBV6-3; d_call: NA; cdr3_aa: ASRTHSPGELF
j_call: TRBJ2-5; v_call: TRBV7-9; d_call: NA; cdr3_aa: ASSPRTGQTQY
j_call: TRBJ1-1; v_call: TRBV11-2; d_call: TRBD1; cdr3_aa: ASSLRTGLFEAF
j_call: TRBJ1-2; v_call: TRBV15; d_call: NA; cdr3_aa: ATSREDSSNYGYT
j_call: TRBJ2-1; v_call: TRBV15; d_call: NA; cdr3_aa: ATSRVYNEQF
j_call: TRBJ2-3; v_call: TRBV19; d_call: TRBD1; cdr3_aa: ASSRDRGSGTDTQY
j_call: TRBJ2-2; v_call: TRBV7-9; d_call: NA; cdr3_aa: ASSLAGSITGELF
j_call: TRBJ2-3; v_call: TRBV5-1; d_call: TRBD2; cdr3_aa: ASSLDITWASGNTDTQY
j_call: TRBJ1-2; v_call: TRBV3-1; d_call: NA; cdr3_aa: ASTLGLYNYGYT
j_call: TRBJ2-3; v_call: TRBV10-3; d_call: NA; cdr3_aa: AISDPRAGRTDTQY
j_call: TRBJ2-7; v_call: TRBV7-9; d_call: NA; cdr3_aa: ASSLRQLPYEQY
j_call: TRBJ2-7; v_call: TRBV4-1; d_call: TRBD2; cdr3_aa: ASSRRGTSEQY
j_call: TRBJ2-5; v_call: TRBV5-1; d_call: TRBD2; cdr3_aa: ASSLSSSGFRTQY
j_call: TRBJ2-7; v_call: TRBV6-1; d_call: TRBD1; cdr3_aa: ATHPWTGITYEQY
j_call: TRBJ2-5; v_call: TRBV7-2; d_call: NA; cdr3_aa: ASSLFGQGETQY
j_call: TRBJ2-7; v_call: TRBV20-1; d_call: NA; cdr3_aa: SARDDHAAYEQY
j_call: TRBJ2-7; v_call: TRBV28; d_call: TRBD2; cdr3_aa: ASSSAGLAGDYEQY
j_call: TRBJ1-1; v_call: TRBV6-5; d_call: NA; cdr3_aa: ASSSHSVNTEAF
j_call: TRBJ1-2; v_call: TRBV20-1; d_call: TRBD1; cdr3_aa: SAFQGGRLNNGYT
j_call: TRBJ2-1; v_call: TRBV10-3; d_call: NA; cdr3_aa: AIKGGVEDNEQF
j_call: TRBJ1-2; v_call: TRBV27; d_call: NA; cdr3_aa: ASSRGTNVGYT
j_call: TRBJ2-3; v_call: TRBV20-1; d_call: NA; cdr3_aa: SARVGSFAADTQY